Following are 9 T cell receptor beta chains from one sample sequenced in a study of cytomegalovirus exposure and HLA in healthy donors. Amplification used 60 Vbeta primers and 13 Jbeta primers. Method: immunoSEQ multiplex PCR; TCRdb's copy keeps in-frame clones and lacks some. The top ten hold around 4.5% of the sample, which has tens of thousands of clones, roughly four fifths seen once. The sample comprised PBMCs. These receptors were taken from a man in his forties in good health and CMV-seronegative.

Here the CDR3 reads CASSQGPQRLAGYNEQFF. The DNA for the CDR3 is TGCGCCAGCAGCCAAGGCCCACAAAGACTAGCGGGGTACAATGAGCAGTTCTTC. This chain links TRBV4-1 with TRBJ2-1; 11 bases agree with TRBD2. The germline V gene has CDR1 MGHRA and CDR2 YSYEKL. CDR3 length: 18 amino acids. After removal of 1 base from V and 4 bases from J, the junction contained 9 bases not matched to a gene.

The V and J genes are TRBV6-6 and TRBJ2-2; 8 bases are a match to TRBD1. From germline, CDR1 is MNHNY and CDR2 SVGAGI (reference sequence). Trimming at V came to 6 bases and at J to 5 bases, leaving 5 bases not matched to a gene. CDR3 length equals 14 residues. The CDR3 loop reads CASRGTGATGELFF. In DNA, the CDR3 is TGTGCCAGCAGAGGGACAGGAGCGACCGGGGAGCTGTTTTTT.

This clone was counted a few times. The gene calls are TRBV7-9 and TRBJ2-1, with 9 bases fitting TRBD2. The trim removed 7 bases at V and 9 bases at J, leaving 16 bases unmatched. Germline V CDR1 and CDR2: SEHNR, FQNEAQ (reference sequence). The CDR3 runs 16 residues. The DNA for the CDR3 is TGTGCCAGCACCCCATCGGGCGGGAGGGCCGAGAGTGAGCAGTTCTTC. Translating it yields CASTPSGGRAESEQFF.

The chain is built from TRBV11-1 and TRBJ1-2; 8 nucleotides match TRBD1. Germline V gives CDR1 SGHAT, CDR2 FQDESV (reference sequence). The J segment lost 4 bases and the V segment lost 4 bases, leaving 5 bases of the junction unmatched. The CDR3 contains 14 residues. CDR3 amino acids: CASSWDRSGYGYTF. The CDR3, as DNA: TGTGCCAGCAGCTGGGACAGGTCTGGCTATGGCTACACCTTC.

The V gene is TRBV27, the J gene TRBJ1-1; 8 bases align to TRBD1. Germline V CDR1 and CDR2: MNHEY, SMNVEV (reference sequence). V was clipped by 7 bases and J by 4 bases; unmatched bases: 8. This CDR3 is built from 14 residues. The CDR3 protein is CASTRTGKGTEAFF. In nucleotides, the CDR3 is TGTGCCAGCACAAGGACAGGGAAGGGCACTGAAGCTTTCTTT.

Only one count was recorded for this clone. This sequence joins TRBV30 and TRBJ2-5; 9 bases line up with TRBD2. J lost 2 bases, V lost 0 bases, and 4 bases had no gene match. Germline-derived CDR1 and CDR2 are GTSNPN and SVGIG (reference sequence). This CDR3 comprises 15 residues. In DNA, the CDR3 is TGTGCCTGGAGTGTACAGGGACTAGCTCAAGAGACCCAGTACTTC. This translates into CAWSVQGLAQETQYF.

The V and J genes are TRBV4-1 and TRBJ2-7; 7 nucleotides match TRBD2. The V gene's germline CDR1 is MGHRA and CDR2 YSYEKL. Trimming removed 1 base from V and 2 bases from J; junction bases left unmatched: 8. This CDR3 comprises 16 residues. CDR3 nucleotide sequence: TGCGCCAGCAGCCAAGTGGGGGTGGGGGGGGCCTACGAGCAGTACTTC. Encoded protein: CASSQVGVGGAYEQYF.

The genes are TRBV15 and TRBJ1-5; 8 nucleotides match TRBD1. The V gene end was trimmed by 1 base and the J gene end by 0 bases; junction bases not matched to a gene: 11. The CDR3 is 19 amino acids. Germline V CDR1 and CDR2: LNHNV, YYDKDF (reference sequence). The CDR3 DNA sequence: TGTGCCACCAGCAGAGGGACAGGGACGGCGAGGGGTAGCAATCAGCCCCAGCATTTT. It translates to CATSRGTGTARGSNQPQHF.

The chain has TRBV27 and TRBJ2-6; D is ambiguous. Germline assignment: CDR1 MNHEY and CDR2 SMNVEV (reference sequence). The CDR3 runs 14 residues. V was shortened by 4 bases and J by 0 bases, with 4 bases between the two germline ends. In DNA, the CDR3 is TGTGCCAGCAGTTCTCTCTCTGGGGCCAACGTCCTGACTTTC. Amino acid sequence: CASSSLSGANVLTF.